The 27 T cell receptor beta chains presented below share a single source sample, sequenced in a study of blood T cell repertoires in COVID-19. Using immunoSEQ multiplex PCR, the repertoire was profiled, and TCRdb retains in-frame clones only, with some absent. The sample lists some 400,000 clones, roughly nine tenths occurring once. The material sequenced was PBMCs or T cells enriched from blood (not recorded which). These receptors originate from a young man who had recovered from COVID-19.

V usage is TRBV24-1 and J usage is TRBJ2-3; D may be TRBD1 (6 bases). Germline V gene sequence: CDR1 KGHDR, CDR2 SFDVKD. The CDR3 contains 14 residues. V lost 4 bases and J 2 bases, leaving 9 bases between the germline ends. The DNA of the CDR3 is TGTGCCACCAGTGAAAACAGGGACACAGATACGCAGTATTTT. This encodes CATSENRDTDTQYF.

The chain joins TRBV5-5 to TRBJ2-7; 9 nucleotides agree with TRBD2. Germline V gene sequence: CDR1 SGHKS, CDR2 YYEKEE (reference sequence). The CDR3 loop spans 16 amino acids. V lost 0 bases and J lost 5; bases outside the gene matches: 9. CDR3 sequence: CASSLGSSGSFHEQYF. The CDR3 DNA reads TGTGCCAGCAGCTTGGGAAGTAGCGGGAGTTTCCACGAGCAGTACTTC.

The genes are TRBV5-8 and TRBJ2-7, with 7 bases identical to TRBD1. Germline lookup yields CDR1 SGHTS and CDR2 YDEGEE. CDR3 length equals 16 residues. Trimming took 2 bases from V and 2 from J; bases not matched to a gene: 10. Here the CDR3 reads CASSFWGRGSTYEQYF. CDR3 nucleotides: TGTGCCAGCAGCTTCTGGGGCAGGGGGTCTACCTACGAGCAGTACTTC.

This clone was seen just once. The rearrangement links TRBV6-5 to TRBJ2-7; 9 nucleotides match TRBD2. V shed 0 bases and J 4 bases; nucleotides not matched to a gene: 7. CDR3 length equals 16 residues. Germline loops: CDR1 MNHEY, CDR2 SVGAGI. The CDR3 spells CASSYSESSGRYEQYF. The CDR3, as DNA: TGTGCCAGCAGTTACTCGGAGAGTAGCGGGAGATACGAGCAGTACTTC.

The CDR3 sequence: CASSHTYTGGGIAFF. CDR3 nucleotide sequence: TGTGCCAGCAGCCATACTTATACAGGGGGGGGTATTGCTTTCTTT. This rearrangement joins TRBV3-1 (or the pseudogene TRBV3-2) to TRBJ1-1; 8 bases fit TRBD1. Germline assignment: CDR1 LGHDT and CDR2 YNNKEL (reference sequence). The V segment lost 3 bases and the J segment 11 bases; nucleotides outside the gene matches: 14. The CDR3 runs to 15 residues.

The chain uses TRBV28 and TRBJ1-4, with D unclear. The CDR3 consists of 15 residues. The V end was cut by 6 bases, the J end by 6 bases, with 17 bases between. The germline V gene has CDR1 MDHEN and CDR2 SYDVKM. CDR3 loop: CASSPPPGTDEKLFF. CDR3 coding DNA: TGTGCCAGCAGCCCTCCCCCTGGCACCGATGAAAAACTGTTTTTT.

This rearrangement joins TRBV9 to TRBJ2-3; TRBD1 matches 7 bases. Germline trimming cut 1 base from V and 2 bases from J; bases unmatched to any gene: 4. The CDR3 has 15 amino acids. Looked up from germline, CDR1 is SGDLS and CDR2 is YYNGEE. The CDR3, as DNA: TGTGCCAGCAGCGTACAGGGACAGCACACAGATACGCAGTATTTT. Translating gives CASSVQGQHTDTQYF.

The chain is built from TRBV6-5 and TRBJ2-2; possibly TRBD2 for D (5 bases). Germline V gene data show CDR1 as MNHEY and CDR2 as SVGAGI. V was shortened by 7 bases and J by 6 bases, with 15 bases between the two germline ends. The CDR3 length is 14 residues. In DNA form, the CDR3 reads TGTGCCAGCAACAGCGGCTATAGTGCCGGGGAGCTGTTTTTT. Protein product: CASNSGYSAGELFF.

The DNA of the CDR3 is TGTGCCAGCAGCCTAATGAATCCGAGCTCCTACAATGAGCAGTTCTTC. Its protein product is CASSLMNPSSYNEQFF. The chain couples TRBV7-8 to TRBJ2-1; D ambiguous. V was shortened by 5 bases and J by 0 bases, with 14 bases between the two germline ends. Germline loops: CDR1 SGHVS, CDR2 FQNEAQ. This CDR3 has 16 amino acids.

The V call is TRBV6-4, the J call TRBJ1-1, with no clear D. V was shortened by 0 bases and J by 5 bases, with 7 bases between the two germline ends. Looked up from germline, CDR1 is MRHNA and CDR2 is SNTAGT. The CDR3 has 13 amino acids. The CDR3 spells CASSDSRGTEAFF. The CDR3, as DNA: TGTGCCAGCAGTGACTCGCGGGGAACTGAAGCTTTCTTT.

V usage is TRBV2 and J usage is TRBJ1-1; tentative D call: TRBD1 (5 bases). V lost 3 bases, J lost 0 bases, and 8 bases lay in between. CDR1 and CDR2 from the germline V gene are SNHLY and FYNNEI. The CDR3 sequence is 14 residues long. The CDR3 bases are TGTGCCAGCAGTGAGGGACTGCTGAACACTGAAGCTTTCTTT. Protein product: CASSEGLLNTEAFF.

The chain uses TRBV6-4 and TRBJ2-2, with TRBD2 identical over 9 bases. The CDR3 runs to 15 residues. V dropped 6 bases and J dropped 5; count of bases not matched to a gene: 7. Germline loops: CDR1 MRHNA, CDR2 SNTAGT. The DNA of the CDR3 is TGTGCCAGCAGAAGTAGCGGGAGTTGGACCGGGGAGCTGTTTTTT. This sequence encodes CASRSSGSWTGELFF.

This chain's CDR3 is CASSYREQAFF. The CDR3 coding sequence is TGTGCCAGCAGTTACCGGGAGCAAGCTTTCTTT. This sequence joins TRBV12-3 or TRBV12-4 and TRBJ1-1, with unresolved D. V was cut by 4 bases and J by 9 bases, with 9 bases left in between. The CDR3 runs 11 residues.

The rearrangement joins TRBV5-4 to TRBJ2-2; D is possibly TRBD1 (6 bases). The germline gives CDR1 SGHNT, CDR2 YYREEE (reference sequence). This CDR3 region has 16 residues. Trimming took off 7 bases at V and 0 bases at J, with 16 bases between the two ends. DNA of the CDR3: TGTGCCAGCGGCAAAGGGACACTATCGAACACCGGGGAGCTGTTTTTT. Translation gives CASGKGTLSNTGELFF. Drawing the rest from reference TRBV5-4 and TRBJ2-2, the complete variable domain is ETGVTQSPTHLIKTRGQQVTLRCSSQSGHNTVSWYQQALGQGPQFIFQYYREEENGRGNFPPRFSGLQFPNYSSELNVNALELDDSALYLCASGKGTLSNTGELFFGEGSRLTVL.

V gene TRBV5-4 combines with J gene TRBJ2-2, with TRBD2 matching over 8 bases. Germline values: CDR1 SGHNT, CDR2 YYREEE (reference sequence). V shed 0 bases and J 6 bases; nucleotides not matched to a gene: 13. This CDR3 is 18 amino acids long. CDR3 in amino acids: CASSLVTGGPAGAGELFF. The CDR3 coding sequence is TGTGCCAGCAGCTTGGTTACGGGAGGGCCTGCTGGAGCCGGGGAGCTGTTTTTT.

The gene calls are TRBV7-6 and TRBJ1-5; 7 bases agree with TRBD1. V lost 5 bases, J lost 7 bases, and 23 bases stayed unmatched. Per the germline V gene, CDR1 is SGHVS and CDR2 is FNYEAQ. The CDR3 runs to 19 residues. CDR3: CASSPQAETGAVGKQPQHF. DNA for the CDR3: TGTGCCAGCAGCCCCCAGGCAGAAACAGGGGCAGTCGGTAAGCAGCCCCAGCATTTT.

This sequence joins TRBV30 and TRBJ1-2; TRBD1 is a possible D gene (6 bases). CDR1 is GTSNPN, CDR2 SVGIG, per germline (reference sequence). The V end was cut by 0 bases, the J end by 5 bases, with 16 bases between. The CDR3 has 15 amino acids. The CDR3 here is CAWSVLSGGAYGYTF. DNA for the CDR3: TGTGCCTGGAGTGTATTGAGTGGGGGCGCGTATGGCTACACCTTC.

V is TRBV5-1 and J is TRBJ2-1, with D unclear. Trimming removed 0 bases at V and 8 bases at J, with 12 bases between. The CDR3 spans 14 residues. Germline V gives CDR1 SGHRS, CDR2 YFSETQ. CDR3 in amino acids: CASSLGGSRDEQFF. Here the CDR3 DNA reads TGCGCCAGCAGCTTGGGAGGTAGCAGAGATGAGCAGTTCTTC.

The CDR3 region is CASRLRTSGISYEQYF. The CDR3 bases are TGTGCCAGCAGACTCCGGACTAGCGGTATTTCCTACGAGCAGTACTTC. This chain links TRBV28 with TRBJ2-7, with 10 bases identical to TRBD2. Trimming cost V 6 bases and J 1 base; bases outside gene matches: 9. CDR1 is MDHEN, CDR2 SYDVKM, per germline. This CDR3 contains 16 residues.

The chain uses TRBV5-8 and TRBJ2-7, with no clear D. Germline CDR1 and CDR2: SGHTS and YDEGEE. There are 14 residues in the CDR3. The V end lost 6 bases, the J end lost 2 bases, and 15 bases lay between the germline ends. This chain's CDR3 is CASIPRPRTYEQYF. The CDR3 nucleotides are TGTGCCAGCATCCCTCGGCCTAGAACCTACGAGCAGTACTTC.

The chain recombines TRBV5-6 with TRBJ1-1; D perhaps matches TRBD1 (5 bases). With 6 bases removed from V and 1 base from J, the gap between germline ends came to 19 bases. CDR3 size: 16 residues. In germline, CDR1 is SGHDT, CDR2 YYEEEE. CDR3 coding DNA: TGTGCCAGCAACCGAGGGGCTGGGCGGGGGAACACTGAAGCTTTCTTT. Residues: CASNRGAGRGNTEAFF.

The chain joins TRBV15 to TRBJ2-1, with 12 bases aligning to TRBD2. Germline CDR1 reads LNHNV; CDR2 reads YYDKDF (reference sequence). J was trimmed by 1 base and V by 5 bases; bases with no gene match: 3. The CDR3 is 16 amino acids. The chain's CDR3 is CATSASGGGSYNEQFF. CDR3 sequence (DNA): TGTGCCACCAGCGCTAGCGGGGGGGGATCCTACAATGAGCAGTTCTTC.

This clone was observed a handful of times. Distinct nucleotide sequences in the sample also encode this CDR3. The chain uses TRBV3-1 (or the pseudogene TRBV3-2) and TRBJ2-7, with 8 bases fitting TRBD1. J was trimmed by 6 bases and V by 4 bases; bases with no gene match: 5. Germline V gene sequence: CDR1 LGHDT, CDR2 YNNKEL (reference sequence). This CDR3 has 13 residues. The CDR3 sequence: CASSPGQGSEQYF. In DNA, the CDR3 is TGTGCCAGCAGCCCCGGACAGGGATCCGAGCAGTACTTC.

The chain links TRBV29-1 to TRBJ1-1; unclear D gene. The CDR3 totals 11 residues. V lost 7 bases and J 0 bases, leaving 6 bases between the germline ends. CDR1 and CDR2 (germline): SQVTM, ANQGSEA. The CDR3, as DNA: TGCAGCGCCGACTTGAACACTGAAGCTTTCTTT. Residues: CSADLNTEAFF.

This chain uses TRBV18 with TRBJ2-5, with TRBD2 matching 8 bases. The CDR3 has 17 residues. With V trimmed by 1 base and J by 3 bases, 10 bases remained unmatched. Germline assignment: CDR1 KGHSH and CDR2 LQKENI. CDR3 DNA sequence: TGTGCCAGCTCACCACTAGACATTGCGGGAGGCAAAGAGACCCAGTACTTC. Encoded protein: CASSPLDIAGGKETQYF.

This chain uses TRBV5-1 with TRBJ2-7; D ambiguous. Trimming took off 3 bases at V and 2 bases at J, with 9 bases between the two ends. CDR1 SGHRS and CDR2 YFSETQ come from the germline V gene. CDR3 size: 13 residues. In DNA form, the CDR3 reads TGCGCCAGCAGCTCAGACATAGCCTACGAGCAGTACTTC. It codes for CASSSDIAYEQYF.

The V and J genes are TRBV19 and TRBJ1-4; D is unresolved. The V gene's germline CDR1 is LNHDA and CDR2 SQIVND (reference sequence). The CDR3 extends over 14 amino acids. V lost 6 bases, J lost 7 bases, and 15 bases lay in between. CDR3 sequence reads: CASRGPTSGEKLFF. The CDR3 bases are TGTGCCAGTAGAGGCCCTACGTCAGGTGAAAAACTGTTTTTT.